The 16 T cell receptor beta chains reported below all come from one sample, sequenced in a study of cytomegalovirus exposure and HLA in healthy donors. A multiplex PCR was run with 60 Vbeta primers and 13 Jbeta primers. Produced via immunoSEQ multiplex PCR; TCRdb's table is partial and in-frame only. The sample records just over 150,000 clones, 75% to 90% being singletons. The material sequenced was PBMCs. Every receptor here comes from a woman younger than 35 in good health and CMV-seronegative.

V is TRBV2 and J is TRBJ1-2; the D is unclear. With 7 bases removed from V and 3 bases from J, the gap between germline ends came to 12 bases. CDR3 length: 13 amino acids. From germline, CDR1 is SNHLY and CDR2 FYNNEI. CDR3 region: CASKSRGDYGYTF. The DNA of the CDR3 is TGTGCCAGCAAGTCCCGAGGTGACTATGGCTACACCTTC.

The V call is TRBV27, the J call TRBJ2-7; TRBD2 agrees at 8 bases. The CDR3 length is 16 residues. Trimming removed 1 base from V and 9 bases from J; junction bases left unmatched: 14. The V gene's germline CDR1 is MNHEY and CDR2 SMNVEV (reference sequence). This CDR3 is CASSLLAGMSREVQYF. CDR3 nucleotide sequence: TGTGCCAGCAGTTTATTAGCGGGAATGAGCAGGGAGGTGCAGTACTTC.

V is TRBV4-2 and J is TRBJ2-4; the match to TRBD2 covers 14 bases. Germline assignment: CDR1 LGHNA and CDR2 YNFKEQ. With 4 bases clipped from V and 6 bases from J, the junction kept 8 bases outside the gene matches. This CDR3 is 17 amino acids long. The DNA for the CDR3 is TGTGCCAGCAGCCTAATGGGACTAGCGGGAGTGGGAAACATTCAGTACTTC. Translated: CASSLMGLAGVGNIQYF.

This clone has a single count. The chain has TRBV19 and TRBJ2-7, with TRBD1 matching over 8 bases. Trimming removed 8 bases from V and 3 bases from J; junction bases left unmatched: 3. The CDR3 consists of 12 residues. Germline CDR1 LNHDA, CDR2 SQIVND (reference sequence). The CDR3 bases are TGTGCCAGTGGGACAGGTGTCTACGAGCAGTACTTC. Its protein product is CASGTGVYEQYF.

The chain is built from TRBV7-9 and TRBJ2-7; the match to TRBD2 covers 7 bases. CDR3 length: 15 amino acids. Trimming removed 1 base from V and 1 base from J; junction bases left unmatched: 4. Germline CDR1 SEHNR, CDR2 FQNEAQ (reference sequence). As DNA, the CDR3 is TGTGCCAGCAGCTTAGTTGGCGGGGGTTCCTACGAGCAGTACTTC. This sequence encodes CASSLVGGGSYEQYF. Filled out from reference TRBV7-9 and TRBJ2-7, the complete variable domain reads DTGVSQNPRHKITKRGQNVTFRCDPISEHNRLYWYRQTLGQGPEFLTYFQNEAQLEKSRLLSDRFSAERPKGSFSTLEIQRTEQGDSAMYLCASSLVGGGSYEQYFGPGTRLTVT.

This chain connects TRBV6-5 to TRBJ1-1; D unresolved. V shed 0 bases and J shed 3 bases, with 11 bases lying between them. The CDR3 sequence is 15 residues long. CDR1 and CDR2 from the germline V gene are MNHEY and SVGAGI. This CDR3 reads CASSYSGGGHTEAFF. Written as DNA, the CDR3 is TGTGCCAGCAGTTACTCGGGTGGCGGGCACACTGAAGCTTTCTTT.

The chain carries TRBV28 and TRBJ1-5; TRBD1 agrees at 8 bases. CDR3 length equals 15 residues. V lost 7 bases, J lost 6 bases, and 11 bases stayed unmatched. Per germline, CDR1 MDHEN and CDR2 SYDVKM. In DNA, the CDR3 is TGTGCCAGCATAAATGGGGCAGGGGGCAGTCAGCCCCAGCATTTT. Translating gives CASINGAGGSQPQHF.

The rearrangement uses TRBV7-2 and TRBJ2-3; D might be TRBD2 (5 bases). CDR3 length equals 14 residues. Germline CDR1 is SGHTA and CDR2 is FQGNSA. Trimming removed 7 bases at V and 7 bases at J, with 18 bases between. The DNA of the CDR3 is TGTGCCAGCAACCAGTGGGGAGCACTCAATACGCAGTATTTT. It yields the protein CASNQWGALNTQYF.

The chain combines TRBV28 with TRBJ1-4; tentatively, D is TRBD1 (6 bases). The germline V gene encodes CDR1 MDHEN and CDR2 SYDVKM. The CDR3 has 14 amino acids. V was pared by 6 bases and J by 6 bases, with 14 bases between. The CDR3 nucleotides read TGTGCCAGCAGACCTACAGGGTCGGATGAAAAACTGTTTTTT. Protein sequence: CASRPTGSDEKLFF.

This chain joins TRBV2 and TRBJ1-5, with a tentative D call TRBD1 (6 bases). CDR3 length: 15 residues. Per germline, CDR1 SNHLY and CDR2 FYNNEI. The V end was cut by 7 bases, the J end by 3 bases, with 16 bases between. CDR3 sequence (DNA): TGTGCCAGCACCCGGGACAATCTTTACAATCAGCCCCAGCATTTT. It specifies CASTRDNLYNQPQHF.

In the case of this clone: A junction end diverges from the germline sequence, so it may reflect a read error. V usage is TRBV7-9 and J usage is TRBJ2-7; TRBD2 might be the D (5 bases). This CDR3 spans 12 amino acids. Germline V lookup: CDR1 SEHNR, CDR2 FQNEAQ (reference sequence). Here the CDR3 DNA reads TGTTCCAGCAGCTTAAACGGAGGACAGCAGTACTTC. Translated: CSSSLNGGQQYF.

The chain couples TRBV5-1 to TRBJ1-2; tentative D call: TRBD1 (5 bases). The ends were cut back, 3 bases at V and 2 bases at J, with 11 bases in the middle. This CDR3 contains 14 residues. Germline values: CDR1 SGHRS, CDR2 YFSETQ. CDR3 loop: CASSSPGGNYGYTF. The CDR3 nucleotides are TGCGCCAGCAGCTCTCCCGGGGGGAACTATGGCTACACCTTC.

The V and J genes are TRBV6-1 and TRBJ1-5, with D perhaps matching TRBD1 (6 bases). CDR3 length equals 13 residues. CDR1 and CDR2 (germline): MNHNS, SASEGT. Trimming took off 8 bases at V and 3 bases at J, with 11 bases between the two ends. The CDR3 spells CASRRGNNQPQHF. The CDR3 DNA reads as TGTGCCAGCCGCAGGGGCAACAATCAGCCCCAGCATTTT.

The genes are TRBV28 and TRBJ2-5; 7 nucleotides align to TRBD2. V lost 6 bases and J lost 0; bases outside the gene matches: 10. The CDR3 length is 16 residues. Germline V gives CDR1 MDHEN, CDR2 SYDVKM. The CDR3 protein is CASSTPGGTYQETQYF. The DNA for the CDR3 is TGTGCCAGCAGCACTCCCGGGGGGACCTACCAAGAGACCCAGTACTTC.

The genes are TRBV2 and TRBJ2-2; 11 positions match TRBD2. After removal of 11 bases from V and 0 bases from J, the junction contained 14 bases not matched to a gene. Germline lookup yields CDR1 SNHLY and CDR2 FYNNEI. This CDR3 comprises 18 residues. This CDR3 reads CAPNPMGLAVPNTGELFF. The CDR3 DNA sequence: TGTGCCCCCAATCCTATGGGACTAGCGGTTCCGAACACCGGGGAGCTGTTTTTT. Filled out from reference TRBV2 and TRBJ2-2, the complete variable domain reads EPEVTQTPSHQVTQMGQEVILRCVPISNHLYFYWYRQILGQKVEFLVSFYNNEISEKSEIFDDQFSVERPDGSNFTLKIRSTKLEDSAMYFCAPNPMGLAVPNTGELFFGEGSRLTVL.

Only one count was recorded for this clone. The rearrangement uses TRBV5-8 and TRBJ2-2, with TRBD2 matching 7 bases. CDR1 is SGHTS, CDR2 YDEGEE, per germline. The CDR3 extends over 15 amino acids. V lost 4 bases and J lost 6; bases outside the gene matches: 9. CDR3 residues: CASSHGLDFAGELFF. The CDR3 DNA reads TGTGCCAGCAGCCACGGACTAGATTTTGCCGGGGAGCTGTTTTTT.